A single sample is the source of the 24 T cell receptor beta chains below, sequenced in a study of T cell repertoires in cytomegalovirus infection. One entry per CDR3 protein results from TCRdb running MiXCR on the reads. Of 680,000 or so distinct CDR3 sequences in the sample, around 32% are singletons; the top ten hold roughly 20%. Their specific antigens are unknown. The specimen was cultured PBMCs, collected from culture after CMV antigen stimulation. The receptors shown here come from a human donor in good health (CMV status not recorded). Some clones in this sample may be carry-over from other donors' samples.

The rearrangement links TRBV4-3 to TRBJ2-7; TRBD2 matches 8 bases. Trimming at V came to 0 bases and at J to 4 bases, leaving 11 bases not matched to a gene. The CDR3 contains 17 residues. Germline V CDR1 and CDR2: LGHNA, YSLEER. CDR3 sequence reads: CASSQDSGQRENYEQYF. CDR3 DNA: TGCGCCAGCAGCCAAGATAGTGGGCAGCGGGAGAATTACGAGCAGTACTTC.

The V gene is TRBV6-6, the J gene TRBJ2-5; D ambiguous. V lost 2 bases and J lost 5, with 9 bases in between. The CDR3 is 13 residues long. The germline V gene has CDR1 MNHNY and CDR2 SVGAGI (reference sequence). For the CDR3, the DNA is TGTGCCAGCAGTTACAGATCCGGTGAGACCCAGTACTTC. Residues: CASSYRSGETQYF.

V gene TRBV12-5 combines with J gene TRBJ2-6; the D is unclear. This CDR3 has 17 amino acids. CDR1 and CDR2 from the germline V gene are LGHNT and FRNRAP. The V and J ends lost 3 bases and 0 bases respectively, with 12 bases between them. The CDR3: CASGFRLESSGANVLTF. In DNA form, the CDR3 reads TGTGCTAGTGGTTTTCGCCTTGAGAGCTCTGGGGCCAACGTCCTGACTTTC.

The chain joins TRBV6-5 to TRBJ1-2, with D possibly being TRBD1 (5 bases). CDR1 and CDR2 from the germline V gene are MNHEY and SVGAGI. Deletions cut 0 bases from V and 2 bases from J, with 7 bases between. The CDR3 loop spans 14 amino acids. CDR3 region: CASSYSSGNYGYTF. The CDR3 region has the DNA TGTGCCAGCAGTTACTCGTCAGGGAACTATGGCTACACCTTC.

V gene TRBV4-2 combines with J gene TRBJ1-1; possibly TRBD1 for D (5 bases). Trimming removed 5 bases at V and 7 bases at J, with 11 bases between. There are 12 residues in the CDR3. From germline, CDR1 is LGHNA and CDR2 YNFKEQ. As DNA, the CDR3 is TGTGCCAGCAGCGCCTGGGGGAGTGAAGCTTTCTTT. Translated, it gives CASSAWGSEAFF.

CDR3 sequence: CATSDPTGGSNTGELFF. In DNA form, the CDR3 reads TGTGCCACCAGTGACCCGACAGGGGGATCGAACACCGGGGAGCTGTTTTTT. The rearrangement joins TRBV24-1 to TRBJ2-2; 9 nucleotides align to TRBD1. V gave up 4 bases and J gave up 0 bases; unmatched junction bases: 5. The CDR3 runs 17 residues. Germline V CDR1 and CDR2: KGHDR, SFDVKD.

The gene calls are TRBV11-2 and TRBJ2-7; 8 positions agree with TRBD2. Germline V CDR1 and CDR2: SGHAT, FQNNGV. This CDR3 has 14 residues. J gave up 0 bases and V 4 bases, and 2 bases lay outside the gene matches. The CDR3 DNA sequence: TGTGCCAGCAGCTGGGCGGGGGGCTCCTACGAGCAGTACTTC. Protein: CASSWAGGSYEQYF.

The chain couples TRBV20-1 to TRBJ1-5, with TRBD1 identical over 7 bases. The CDR3 totals 16 residues. Germline V CDR1 and CDR2: DFQATT, SNEGSKA (reference sequence). J gave up 6 bases and V 0 bases, and 11 bases lay outside the gene matches. The CDR3 sequence: CSARDPDRVGGQPQHF. CDR3 DNA sequence: TGCAGTGCTAGAGACCCTGACAGGGTAGGAGGTCAGCCCCAGCATTTT.

This sequence joins TRBV6-2 or TRBV6-3 and TRBJ2-3; TRBD2 aligns across 8 bases. The ends lost 2 bases at V and 3 bases at J; junction bases unmatched: 10. CDR3 length equals 17 residues. Germline loops: CDR1 MNHEY, CDR2 SVGEGT. CDR3 residues: CASSYPVAGRRTDTQYF. For the CDR3, the DNA is TGTGCCAGCAGTTACCCGGTAGCGGGACGCCGTACAGATACGCAGTATTTT.

V and J are TRBV6-5 and TRBJ2-7; D is undetermined. The germline V gene encodes CDR1 MNHEY and CDR2 SVGAGI. This CDR3 region has 11 residues. The V gene lost 7 bases and the J gene lost 4 bases, with 8 bases spanning the gap. The CDR3 sequence: CASTDGYEQYF. The CDR3 region has the DNA TGTGCCAGCACCGACGGGTACGAGCAGTACTTC.

This clonotype was picked up a small number of times. The rearrangement links TRBV11-2 to TRBJ2-7, with D tentatively TRBD1 or TRBD2 (5 bases each). The ends were cut back, 1 base at V and 3 bases at J, with 16 bases in the middle. Germline V lookup: CDR1 SGHAT, CDR2 FQNNGV. The length of the CDR3 is 16 residues. The CDR3 sequence is CASSLGPASTGYEQYF. CDR3 in DNA: TGTGCCAGCAGCTTAGGCCCTGCTAGCACAGGCTACGAGCAGTACTTC.

The chain is built from TRBV24-1 and TRBJ2-5; D possibly corresponds to TRBD2 (5 bases). Trimming left V 0 bases short and J 3 bases short, with 7 bases between. The CDR3 loop spans 14 amino acids. CDR1 is KGHDR, CDR2 SFDVKD, per germline. For the CDR3, the DNA is TGTGCCACCAGTGATTTGCTGCGGGAAGAGACCCAGTACTTC. It encodes CATSDLLREETQYF.

This chain connects TRBV7-9 to TRBJ2-1, with 12 nucleotides matching TRBD2. V shed 5 bases and J 10 bases; nucleotides not matched to a gene: 9. Germline values: CDR1 SEHNR, CDR2 FQNEAQ (reference sequence). There are 15 residues in the CDR3. Here the CDR3 DNA reads TGTGCCAGCAGCCCAAGACTAGCGGGAGCCGGGGAGCAGTTCTTC. This gives the protein CASSPRLAGAGEQFF.

This chain links TRBV7-9 with TRBJ1-1; TRBD1 matches 10 bases. CDR1 and CDR2 from the germline V gene are SEHNR and FQNEAQ (reference sequence). The CDR3 extends over 14 amino acids. J lost 10 bases, V lost 0 bases, and 5 bases had no gene match. The DNA of the CDR3 is TGTGCCAGCAGCTTAGCCGACAGGGGGCGGAGAGCTTTCTTT. Protein product: CASSLADRGRRAFF.

This clonotype was counted once. The CDR3 region has the DNA TGCAGTGCTAGAGCCCTCGGGAGGGAAGGGCAGCCCCAGCATTTT. Encoded protein: CSARALGREGQPQHF. This chain links TRBV20-1 with TRBJ1-5; D not resolved. The ends were cut back, 1 base at V and 7 bases at J, with 17 bases in the middle. This CDR3 has 15 residues. Germline lookup yields CDR1 DFQATT and CDR2 SNEGSKA (reference sequence).

V usage is TRBV20-1 and J usage is TRBJ1-6; 7 bases agree with TRBD1. The junction had 5 bases not matched to a gene; V was cut back by 5 bases and J by 1 base. The CDR3 is 15 amino acids. Germline-derived CDR1 and CDR2 are DFQATT and SNEGSKA (reference sequence). DNA of the CDR3: TGCAGTGCTCGGGACAGTCAGTCCTATAATTCACCCCTCCACTTT. This translates into CSARDSQSYNSPLHF.

The genes are TRBV10-3 and TRBJ2-7, with D perhaps matching TRBD1 (6 bases). Trimming shortened V by 2 bases and J by 2 bases, and 19 bases separated the two germline ends. Germline loops: CDR1 ENHRY, CDR2 SYGVKD. The CDR3 length is 17 residues. The CDR3 loop is CAISERVTGFSTYEQYF. The CDR3 DNA is TGTGCCATCAGTGAGAGGGTGACAGGCTTTTCAACCTACGAGCAGTACTTC.

This clonotype was observed a few times. This rearrangement joins TRBV6-1 to TRBJ2-2, with 7 nucleotides matching TRBD2. The CDR3 length is 12 residues. Germline lookup yields CDR1 MNHNS and CDR2 SASEGT. The DNA for the CDR3 is TGTGCTTCGGCTAGCGGTACCGGGGAGCTGTTTTTT. Amino acids: CASASGTGELFF.

The sample holds a few counts of this clonotype. This chain connects TRBV11-3 to TRBJ2-2, with D perhaps matching TRBD2 (5 bases). Looked up from germline, CDR1 is SGHNT and CDR2 is YENEEA. The CDR3 length is 15 residues. V lost 6 bases, J lost 0 bases, and 11 bases lay in between. CDR3 sequence: CASSHAGANTGELFF. The CDR3 nucleotides read TGTGCCAGCAGTCACGCCGGGGCGAACACCGGGGAGCTGTTTTTT.

The chain combines TRBV2 with TRBJ1-3, with 7 bases fitting TRBD1. This CDR3 region has 16 residues. The V segment lost 4 bases and the J segment 0 bases; nucleotides outside the gene matches: 6. The germline V gene has CDR1 SNHLY and CDR2 FYNNEI. For the CDR3, the DNA is TGTGCCAGCAGTGCGGACAGGTCCTCCTCTGGAAACACCATATATTTT. Amino acid sequence: CASSADRSSSGNTIYF. Full variable domain (outside the CDR3, taken from reference TRBV2 and TRBJ1-3): EPEVTQTPSHQVTQMGQEVILRCVPISNHLYFYWYRQILGQKVEFLVSFYNNEISEKSEIFDDQFSVERPDGSNFTLKIRSTKLEDSAMYFCASSADRSSSGNTIYFGEGSWLTVV.

The chain joins TRBV7-6 to TRBJ2-1, with D perhaps assigned TRBD1 or TRBD2 (5 bases each). Germline CDR1 SGHVS, CDR2 FNYEAQ. V lost 5 bases and J lost 3, with 14 bases in between. The CDR3 is made up of 15 amino acids. CDR3 coding DNA: TGTGCCAGCAGCAACCGGGACCGAGTCTACAATGAGCAGTTCTTC. It translates to CASSNRDRVYNEQFF.

The V and J genes are TRBV10-2 and TRBJ2-3; D may be TRBD1 (6 bases). CDR1 is WSHSY, CDR2 SAAADI, per germline. The V end was cut by 6 bases, the J end by 2 bases, with 15 bases between. This CDR3 is 15 amino acids long. In nucleotides, the CDR3 is TGCGCCAGCAGCCCTACAGGGATTCCCACAGATACGCAGTATTTT. Translating it yields CASSPTGIPTDTQYF.

V and J are TRBV12-3 or TRBV12-4 and TRBJ1-1, with no clear D. CDR3 length: 13 amino acids. V was shortened by 3 bases and J by 3 bases, with 8 bases between the two germline ends. CDR3 sequence reads: CASSFEKYTEAFF. The CDR3 coding sequence is TGTGCCAGCAGTTTCGAGAAGTACACTGAAGCTTTCTTT.

The gene calls are TRBV3-1 and TRBJ2-2; D may correspond to TRBD1 or TRBD2 (5 bases each). The CDR3 extends over 16 amino acids. Germline-derived CDR1 and CDR2 are LGHDT and YNNKEL (reference sequence). V shed 1 base and J shed 8 bases, with 17 bases lying between them. CDR3 DNA: TGTGCCAGCAGCCAAGGACTATTAGGGGCTATGGGGGAGCTGTTTTTT. It yields the protein CASSQGLLGAMGELFF.